The 9 T cell receptor beta chains given below trace back to one sample, sequenced in a study of T cell responses to AZD1222 COVID-19 vaccine. The assay was immunoSEQ multiplex PCR, and TCRdb's table has in-frame clones only and misses some. The table records around 110,000 clones, 65% to 85% of them present only once. Sequenced here: peripheral blood, sampled on day 0 of AZD1222 vaccination. The receptors were gathered from an adult in good health.

The rearrangement uses TRBV28 and TRBJ1-2, with 11 bases matching TRBD1. This CDR3 has 16 residues. CDR1 is MDHEN and CDR2 is SYDVKM in the germline V gene. J lost 6 bases, V lost 0 bases, and 6 bases had no gene match. The CDR3 DNA follows: TGTGCCAGCAGTTTATGGGGCTGGGACAGGGGGAATGGCTACACCTTC. Translating gives CASSLWGWDRGNGYTF.

This clone showed up just once. The chain uses TRBV24-1 and TRBJ2-5, with D tentatively TRBD1 (6 bases). Per the germline V gene, CDR1 is KGHDR and CDR2 is SFDVKD. V lost 5 bases to trimming and J lost 3 bases, with 18 bases between them. The CDR3 length is 16 residues. The CDR3 protein is CATSAPQGIGEETQYF. CDR3 sequence (DNA): TGTGCCACCAGTGCTCCACAGGGAATCGGTGAAGAGACCCAGTACTTC.

The chain couples TRBV3-1 (or the pseudogene TRBV3-2) to TRBJ2-6, with a weak D call TRBD2 (6 bases). Trimming left V 0 bases short and J 1 base short, with 10 bases between. CDR1 and CDR2 (germline): LGHDT, YNNKEL (reference sequence). This CDR3 is built from 17 residues. CDR3 region: CASSQEGGESGANVLTF. For the CDR3, the DNA is TGTGCCAGCAGCCAAGAGGGGGGAGAGTCTGGGGCCAACGTCCTGACTTTC.

The rearrangement uses TRBV5-6 and TRBJ1-5; 8 nucleotides line up with TRBD1. Germline CDR1 SGHDT, CDR2 YYEEEE. The CDR3 runs 14 residues. With V trimmed by 3 bases and J by 7 bases, 6 bases remained unmatched. CDR3: CASSSWTGQQPQHF. The CDR3 DNA sequence: TGTGCCAGCAGCTCGTGGACAGGGCAACAGCCCCAGCATTTT.

This chain uses TRBV6-2 or TRBV6-3 with TRBJ2-2; 8 nucleotides align to TRBD2. The CDR3 runs to 16 residues. In germline, CDR1 is MNHEY, CDR2 SVGEGT. Trimming cost V 0 bases and J 7 bases; bases outside gene matches: 7. In DNA, the CDR3 is TGTGCCAGCAGTTACTCGGCGGCTAGCGGGCACGGGGAGCTGTTTTTT. Translated: CASSYSAASGHGELFF.

V gene TRBV27 combines with J gene TRBJ2-5; D not resolved. The germline V and J ends were trimmed by 6 bases and 0 bases, with 5 bases remaining between them. This CDR3 has 12 amino acids. Germline V lookup: CDR1 MNHEY, CDR2 SMNVEV (reference sequence). CDR3 loop: CASSPYQETQYF. The CDR3 nucleotides are TGTGCCAGCAGCCCGTACCAAGAGACCCAGTACTTC.

The V gene is TRBV11-2, the J gene TRBJ2-7; 11 positions agree with TRBD2. This CDR3 contains 13 residues. CDR1 is SGHAT, CDR2 FQNNGV, per germline. J gave up 10 bases and V 3 bases, and 5 bases lay outside the gene matches. CDR3 sequence reads: CASSFILAGDQYF. The DNA for the CDR3 is TGTGCCAGCAGCTTCATACTAGCGGGAGATCAGTACTTC.

This clone was seen only once. The V call is TRBV6-4, the J call TRBJ2-1; D uncertain. The germline V and J ends were trimmed by 2 bases and 1 base, with 15 bases remaining between them. This CDR3 spans 17 amino acids. Germline V CDR1 and CDR2: MRHNA, SNTAGT. CDR3 sequence (DNA): TGTGCCAGCAGTGACCCCCTTTACAGCTCGTCCTACAATGAGCAGTTCTTC. Translation gives CASSDPLYSSSYNEQFF.

V and J are TRBV28 and TRBJ2-4, with D perhaps TRBD2 (5 bases). This CDR3 spans 16 amino acids. V dropped 4 bases and J dropped 1 base, with 14 bases sitting between them. From germline, CDR1 is MDHEN and CDR2 SYDVKM. CDR3 nucleotides: TGTGCCAGCAGTTCTTTGGACTTTGGGGCCAAAAACATTCAGTACTTC. This translates into CASSSLDFGAKNIQYF. The full variable domain, rest sourced from reference TRBV28 and TRBJ2-4, is DVKVTQSSRYLVKRTGEKVFLECVQDMDHENMFWYRQDPGLGLRLIYFSYDVKMKEKGDIPEGYSVSREKKERFSLILESASTNQTSMYLCASSSLDFGAKNIQYFGAGTRLSVL.